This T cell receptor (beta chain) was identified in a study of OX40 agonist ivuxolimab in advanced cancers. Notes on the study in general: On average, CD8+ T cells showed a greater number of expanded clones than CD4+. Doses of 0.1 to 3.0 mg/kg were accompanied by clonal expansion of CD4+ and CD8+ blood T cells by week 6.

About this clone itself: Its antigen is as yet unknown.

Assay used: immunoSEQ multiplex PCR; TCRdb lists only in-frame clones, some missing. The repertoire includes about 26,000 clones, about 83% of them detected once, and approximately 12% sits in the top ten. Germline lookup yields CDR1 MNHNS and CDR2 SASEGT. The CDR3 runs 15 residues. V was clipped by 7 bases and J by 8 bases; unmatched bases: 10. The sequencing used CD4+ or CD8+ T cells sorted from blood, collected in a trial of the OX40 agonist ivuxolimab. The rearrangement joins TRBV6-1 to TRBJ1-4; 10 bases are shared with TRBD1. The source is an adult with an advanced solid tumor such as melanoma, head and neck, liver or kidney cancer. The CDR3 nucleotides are TGTGCCAGCAATCCGGACAGGGGGGCAAGAGAAAAACTGTTTTTT. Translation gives CASNPDRGAREKLFF.